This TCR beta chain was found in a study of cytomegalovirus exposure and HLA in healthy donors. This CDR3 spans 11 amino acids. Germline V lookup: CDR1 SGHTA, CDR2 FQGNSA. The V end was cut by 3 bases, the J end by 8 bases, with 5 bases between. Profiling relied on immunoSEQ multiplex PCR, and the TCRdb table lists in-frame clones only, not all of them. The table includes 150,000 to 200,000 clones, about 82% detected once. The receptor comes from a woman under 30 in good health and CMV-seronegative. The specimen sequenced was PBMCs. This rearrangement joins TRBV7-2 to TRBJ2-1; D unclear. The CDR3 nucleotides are TGTGCCAGCAGCTTGGCGGATGAGCAGTTCTTC. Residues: CASSLADEQFF.